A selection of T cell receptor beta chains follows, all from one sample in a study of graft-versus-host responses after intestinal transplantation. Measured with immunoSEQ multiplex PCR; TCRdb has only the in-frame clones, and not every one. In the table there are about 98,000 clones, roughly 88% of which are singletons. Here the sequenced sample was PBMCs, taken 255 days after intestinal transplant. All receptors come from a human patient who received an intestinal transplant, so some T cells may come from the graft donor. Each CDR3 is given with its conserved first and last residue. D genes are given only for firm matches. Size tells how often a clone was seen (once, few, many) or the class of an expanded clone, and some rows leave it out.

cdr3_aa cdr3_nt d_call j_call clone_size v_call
CSVDQGSEQYF TGCAGCGTTGACCAGGGTAGCGAGCAGTACTTC NA TRBJ2-7 NA TRBV29-1
CASSSGDSPNYGYTF TGTGCCAGCAGCTCGGGGGACAGTCCTAACTATGGCTACACCTTC TRBD1 TRBJ1-2 NA TRBV5-5
CASSLSVGGETQYF TGTGCCAGCAGTTTATCGGTCGGGGGGGAGACCCAGTACTTC TRBD2 TRBJ2-5 few TRBV27
CASSSQGWNEKLFF TGTGCCAGCAGCTCCCAGGGGTGGAATGAAAAACTGTTTTTT NA TRBJ1-4 NA TRBV5-6
CASSKGQGRVSSYNSPLHF TGTGCCAGTAGTAAGGGACAGGGTCGCGTCAGCTCCTATAATTCACCCCTCCACTTT TRBD1 TRBJ1-6 NA TRBV28
CAISEAGIFYNEQFF TGTGCCATCAGTGAGGCTGGGATCTTCTACAATGAGCAGTTCTTC NA TRBJ2-1 once TRBV10-3
CASSDSGNIQYF TGTGCCAGCAGCGATAGCGGGAACATTCAGTACTTC TRBD2 TRBJ2-4 NA TRBV5-4
CASSDSGGTGELFF TGTGCCAGCAGTGACTCGGGGGGCACCGGGGAGCTGTTTTTT NA TRBJ2-2 NA TRBV6-4
CASSLGLQGAQETQYF TGTGCCAGCAGCTTAGGTCTCCAGGGGGCTCAAGAGACCCAGTACTTC TRBD1 TRBJ2-5 NA TRBV11-3
CASSSPPEGWETQYF TGTGCCAGCAGTTCGCCACCCGAGGGATGGGAGACCCAGTACTTC NA TRBJ2-5 few TRBV6-1
CASSLAASGEKLFF TGTGCCAGCAGCTTGGCGGCCAGCGGCGAAAAACTGTTTTTT NA TRBJ1-4 NA TRBV5-4
CASCPSRDQTTTNYGYTF TGTGCCAGCTGCCCCTCAAGGGACCAAACAACCACTAACTATGGCTACACCTTC NA TRBJ1-2 NA TRBV28
CSVEGPSGTDTQYF TGCAGCGTTGAAGGGCCTAGCGGCACAGATACGCAGTATTTT NA TRBJ2-3 NA TRBV29-1
CASSYTGTGYGYTF TGTGCCAGCAGTTATACCGGGACAGGGTACGGCTACACCTTC TRBD1 TRBJ1-2 NA TRBV5-6
CASSYWGQGNEKLFF NA NA TRBJ1-4 once TRBV6-5
CASSVRASSTDTQYF TGTGCCAGCAGTGTGAGGGCCTCTAGCACAGATACGCAGTATTTT NA TRBJ2-3 NA TRBV6-1
CATATSGIWNTGELFF TGCGCCACCGCGACTAGCGGGATATGGAACACCGGGGAGCTGTTTTTT TRBD2 TRBJ2-2 few TRBV5-1
CASTMGRGPPETQYF TGTGCCAGCACCATGGGGAGGGGCCCCCCAGAGACCCAGTACTTC TRBD2 TRBJ2-5 NA TRBV5-6